The 16 T cell receptor beta chains listed next were all sequenced from one sample in a study of spatial heterogeneity in lung cancer. Indicated time point: blood at routine non-recurrence follow-up after resection. Sequencing of whole RNA from tumor, nontumor lung or frozen PBMC involved no sorting. TCRdb reprocessed the 5' RACE reads via MiXCR and lists one record per CDR3 protein. Of more than 95,000 distinct CDR3 sequences listed, 10% to 15% are singletons. Sequenced here: PBMCs, sampled at follow-up. Source of these receptors: a male donor with early-stage non-small cell lung cancer.

This clonotype was seen more than once but under ten times. The genes are TRBV7-2 and TRBJ1-3; D not resolved. CDR1 SGHTA and CDR2 FQGNSA come from the germline V gene. Between the trimmed V and J ends, which lost 1 base and 2 bases, there was a span of 9 bases. The CDR3 is made up of 15 amino acids. The CDR3 coding sequence is TGTGCCAGCAGCTTAGTCTCTGGACCTGGAAACACCATATATTTT. This codes for CASSLVSGPGNTIYF.

The V gene is TRBV6-1, the J gene TRBJ2-7; D is possibly TRBD2 (5 bases). The length of the CDR3 is 11 residues. Deletions cut 4 bases from V and 6 bases from J, with 7 bases between. In germline, CDR1 is MNHNS, CDR2 SASEGT. The CDR3: CASSGRVEQYF. The CDR3 DNA follows: TGTGCCAGCAGTGGGCGGGTCGAGCAGTACTTC.

This clonotype was counted a few times. V gene TRBV20-1 combines with J gene TRBJ2-3, with 9 bases fitting TRBD1. The CDR3 covers 15 residues. Germline V gene sequence: CDR1 DFQATT, CDR2 SNEGSKA (reference sequence). V lost 3 bases to trimming and J lost 2 bases; unmatched junction nucleotides: 6. CDR3 sequence: CSASPDRGNTDTQYF. In DNA, the CDR3 is TGCAGTGCTAGCCCCGACAGGGGGAACACAGATACGCAGTATTTT.

As concerns this clonotype: A much larger clone differs from this one at a single base, so this may be a read error. The chain employs TRBV19 and TRBJ2-5; weak D call: TRBD2 (6 bases). This CDR3 is 11 amino acids long. Germline CDR1 is LNHDA and CDR2 is SQIVND (reference sequence). The CDR3 bases are TGTGCCAGTAGTGCCGGCGGGACCCTGTACTTC. Translated: CASSAGGTLYF. Combining the CDR3 with reference TRBV19 and TRBJ2-5 gives the whole variable domain DGGITQSPKYLFRKEGQNVTLSCEQNLNHDAMYWYRQDPGQGLRLIYYSQIVNDFQKGDIAEGYSVSREKKESFPLTVTSAQKNPTAFYLCASSAGGTLYFGPGTRLLVL.

This clonotype was observed many times. The chain recombines TRBV27 with TRBJ1-5; 9 bases match TRBD1. In germline, CDR1 is MNHEY, CDR2 SMNVEV (reference sequence). The CDR3 covers 12 residues. Germline trimming cut 4 bases from V and 13 bases from J; bases unmatched to any gene: 5. CDR3 loop: CASSSTGTGQHF. CDR3 coding DNA: TGTGCCAGCAGTTCAACCGGGACAGGGCAGCATTTT.

This sequence joins TRBV19 and TRBJ1-3; the D is unclear. V lost 7 bases and J 0 bases, leaving 7 bases between the germline ends. The CDR3 extends over 13 amino acids. The germline V gene encodes CDR1 LNHDA and CDR2 SQIVND (reference sequence). This CDR3 reads CASISHSGNTIYF. CDR3 bases: TGTGCCAGTATCAGCCACTCTGGAAACACCATATATTTT.

This clonotype was seen more than once but under ten times. The chain links TRBV2 to TRBJ1-2; tentative D call: TRBD1 (6 bases). The ends were cut back, 6 bases at V and 1 base at J, with 12 bases in the middle. The CDR3 extends over 14 amino acids. Germline V gene sequence: CDR1 SNHLY, CDR2 FYNNEI. The CDR3 loop is CASSFRGSNYGYTF. The CDR3 DNA reads as TGTGCCAGCAGCTTCAGGGGTAGTAACTATGGCTACACCTTC.

The chain links TRBV9 to TRBJ1-6; tentatively, D is TRBD1 (5 bases). Trimming left V 4 bases short and J 7 bases short, with 18 bases between. This CDR3 region has 16 residues. Looked up from germline, CDR1 is SGDLS and CDR2 is YYNGEE. As DNA, the CDR3 is TGTGCCAGCAGCCCATTGACCGGGACTGTAAATTCACCCCTCCACTTT. Translated: CASSPLTGTVNSPLHF.

Details on this clonotype: This may come from a read error, since a much larger clone is one base off. This rearrangement joins TRBV20-1 to TRBJ2-1; 7 bases match TRBD1. Germline CDR1 and CDR2: DFQATT and SNEGSKA (reference sequence). CDR3 length: 10 residues. The CDR3 is CSAKDREQVF. The CDR3 DNA is TGCAGTGCAAAAGACAGGGAGCAGGTCTTC.

V gene TRBV5-1 combines with J gene TRBJ1-3; the D gene is possibly TRBD1 (5 bases). Germline lookup yields CDR1 SGHRS and CDR2 YFSETQ. CDR3 length equals 15 residues. Trimming took off 4 bases at V and 2 bases at J, with 13 bases between the two ends. CDR3 sequence (DNA): TGCGCCAGCAGCCAAATTCAGGGAGCTGGAAACACCATATATTTT. Translating it yields CASSQIQGAGNTIYF.

This clonotype came up many times. This rearrangement joins TRBV29-1 to TRBJ1-1, with D possibly being TRBD1 (5 bases). Germline loops: CDR1 SQVTM, CDR2 ANQGSEA. The length of the CDR3 is 13 residues. Between the trimmed V and J ends, which lost 6 bases and 2 bases, there was a span of 13 bases. CDR3 sequence reads: CSVRRDSNTEAFF. CDR3 coding DNA: TGCAGCGTCCGCAGGGACTCTAACACTGAAGCTTTCTTT.

Only a few counts were recorded for this clonotype. The CDR3 protein is CATAEGGLSTDTQYF. The CDR3 DNA sequence: TGTGCCACCGCCGAAGGGGGCCTTAGCACAGATACGCAGTATTTT. This chain links TRBV6-4 with TRBJ2-3, with 7 bases matching TRBD1. CDR1 MRHNA and CDR2 SNTAGT come from the germline V gene. CDR3 size: 15 residues. Unmatched junction bases numbered 10, after V lost 10 bases and J lost 0 bases.

This clonotype was seen a handful of times. The chain joins TRBV4-1 to TRBJ2-7; perhaps TRBD2 as D (7 bases). Trimming took 1 base from V and 2 from J, leaving 12 bases between them. CDR3 length: 15 amino acids. Germline V gene lookup returns CDR1 MGHRA and CDR2 YSYEKL. CDR3 coding DNA: TGCGCCAGCAGCCAAGGAGGGGGGGGGCCCTACGAGCAGTACTTC. Its translation: CASSQGGGGPYEQYF.

This chain links TRBV20-1 with TRBJ2-5; 12 bases align to TRBD2. The CDR3 covers 15 residues. V gave up 6 bases and J gave up 4 bases; unmatched junction bases: 9. Germline values: CDR1 DFQATT, CDR2 SNEGSKA (reference sequence). CDR3: CSAPSSGGAGETQYF. The CDR3 DNA follows: TGCAGTGCCCCATCTAGCGGGGGGGCCGGAGAGACCCAGTACTTC.

This chain links TRBV28 with TRBJ2-7; 8 bases align to TRBD1. CDR1 MDHEN and CDR2 SYDVKM come from the germline V gene. V shed 4 bases, J shed 7 bases, and the junction held 12 bases outside the gene matches. The CDR3 is made up of 15 amino acids. CDR3 amino acids: CASSSTGGVTREQYF. The DNA for the CDR3 is TGTGCCAGCAGTTCAACAGGGGGTGTGACTCGGGAGCAGTACTTC.

This clonotype was seen at least ten times. The chain combines TRBV5-1 with TRBJ1-2; no clear D gene. The CDR3 is 14 amino acids. Germline CDR1 is SGHRS and CDR2 is YFSETQ. Trimming pared 0 bases from V and 3 bases from J, leaving 9 bases between. CDR3 in DNA: TGCGCCAGCAGCTTGGGGAACGGAGACTATGGCTACACCTTC. Translation: CASSLGNGDYGYTF.